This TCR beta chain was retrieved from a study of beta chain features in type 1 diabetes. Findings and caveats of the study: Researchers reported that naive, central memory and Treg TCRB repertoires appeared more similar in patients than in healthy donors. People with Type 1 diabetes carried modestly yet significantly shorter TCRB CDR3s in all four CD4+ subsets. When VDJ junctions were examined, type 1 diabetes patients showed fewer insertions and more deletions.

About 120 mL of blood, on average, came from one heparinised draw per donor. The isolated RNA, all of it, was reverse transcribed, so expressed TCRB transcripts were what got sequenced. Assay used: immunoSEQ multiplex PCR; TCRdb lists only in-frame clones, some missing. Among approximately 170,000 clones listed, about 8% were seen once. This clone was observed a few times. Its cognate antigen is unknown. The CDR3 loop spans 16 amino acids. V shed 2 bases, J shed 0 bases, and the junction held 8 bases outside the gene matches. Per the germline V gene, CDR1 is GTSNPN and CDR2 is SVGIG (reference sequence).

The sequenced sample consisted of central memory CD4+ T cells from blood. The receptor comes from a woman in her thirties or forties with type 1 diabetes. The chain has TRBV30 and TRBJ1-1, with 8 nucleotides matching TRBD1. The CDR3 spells CAWSFSRQGMNTEAFF. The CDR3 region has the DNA TGTGCCTGGAGTTTTTCCCGACAGGGGATGAACACTGAAGCTTTCTTT.